Listed below are T cell receptor beta chains from one sample, sequenced in a study of shared clonotypes between healthy human individuals. TCRdb's copy holds only in-frame clones and misses some; the assay was immunoSEQ multiplex PCR. The sample holds about 2.1 million clones, around 93% seen once. The specimen was naive CD8+ T cells from PBMCs. Receptor source: a man between 18 and 35 years old in good health. Some clones in this sample may be carry-over from other donors' samples. Both conserved end residues are part of each CDR3. D genes are given only for firm matches. Where a row states a size, it is once, few, many or the class of an expanded clone; other rows omit it.

D gene	V gene	J gene	clone size	CDR3 DNA	CDR3 protein
NA	TRBV29-1	TRBJ1-2	NA	TGCAGCGTTGAAGACCGACACTCCTCGAGTAGGAACTATGGCTACACCTTC	CSVEDRHSSSRNYGYTF
NA	TRBV11-2	TRBJ2-1	NA	TGTGCCAGCAGCTTGAGCAGCGGCTCCTACAATGAGCAGTTCTTC	CASSLSSGSYNEQFF
NA	TRBV13	TRBJ2-2	NA	TGTGCCAGCAGCACCGGGTCGACGAAGGGGGAGCTGTTTTTT	CASSTGSTKGELFF
NA	TRBV9	TRBJ2-5	NA	TGTGCCAGCAGCGTAGGGATGTCACAAGAGACCCAGTACTTC	CASSVGMSQETQYF
NA	TRBV6-5	TRBJ2-3	NA	TGTGCCAGCAGTGGGCCCCACTGGGGAGATACGCAGTATTTT	CASSGPHWGDTQYF
NA	TRBV7-2	TRBJ2-7	NA	TGTGCCAGCTCCCCCGTTCAGGGGCCCTACGAGCAGTACTTC	CASSPVQGPYEQYF
NA	TRBV4-3	TRBJ1-4	NA	TGCGCCAGCAGCCAAGATGGGCCAGTAAATGAAAAACTGTTTTTT	CASSQDGPVNEKLFF
TRBD1	TRBV5-4	TRBJ1-1	NA	TGTGCCAGCAGCTCCCTAGGGGGCGGGGAGACTGAAGCTTTCTTT	CASSSLGGGETEAFF
TRBD2	TRBV7-6	TRBJ2-2	NA	TGTGCCAGCAGCCACCCCGTGCTTCGCGGGGGGCTCGGGGGTATGGGGGAGCTGTTTTTT	CASSHPVLRGGLGGMGELFF
NA	TRBV27	TRBJ1-1	NA	TGTGCCAGCAGTTTAGGGGGGGGCAACACTGAAGCTTTCTTT	CASSLGGGNTEAFF
TRBD2	TRBV7-9	TRBJ2-5	NA	TGTGCCAGCAGCTTAGGTGGTCTAGCGGGAGTGTTCCAAGAGACCCAGTACTTC	CASSLGGLAGVFQETQYF
NA	TRBV5-6	TRBJ2-7	NA	TGTGCCAGCAGCTTCCCTAGCGCAAGCTCCTACGAGCAGTACTTC	CASSFPSASSYEQYF
NA	TRBV28	TRBJ2-6	NA	TGTGCCACCTGGGATCTCTCTGGGGCCAACGTCCTGACTTTC	CATWDLSGANVLTF
NA	TRBV2	TRBJ1-5	once	TGCGCCAGCAGTGAAGCGCGGGGACTTTACAATCAGCCCCAGCATTTT	CASSEARGLYNQPQHF
TRBD1	TRBV7-8	TRBJ1-1	once	TGTGCCAGCAGCTTAGCTTGGCAGGGGGCGAACACTGAAGCTTTCTTT	CASSLAWQGANTEAFF
NA	TRBV7-2	TRBJ1-2	once	TGTGCCAGCCTAATCCCGACGGAATCCTATGGCTACACCTTC	CASLIPTESYGYTF
NA	TRBV9	TRBJ2-6	NA	TGTGCCAGCAGCGTAGGGGGGACTGGGGCCAACGTCCTGACTTTC	CASSVGGTGANVLTF
TRBD1	TRBV27	TRBJ1-2	NA	TGTGCCAGCAGGGACAGGGGGAACTATGGCTACACCTTC	CASRDRGNYGYTF
TRBD1	TRBV19	TRBJ1-2	NA	TGTGCCAGTAGGACAGGGGGCGACTATGGCTACACCTTC	CASRTGGDYGYTF
TRBD2	TRBV9	TRBJ2-7	NA	TGTGCCAGCAGCGAGACGGGAGGGCGTCCCTACGAGCAGTACTTC	CASSETGGRPYEQYF
TRBD1	TRBV29-1	TRBJ2-7	NA	TGCAGCGCCCAGGGGGAGACCTACGAGCAGTACTTC	CSAQGETYEQYF
NA	TRBV10-3	TRBJ2-5	NA	TGTGCCGTTGGAATCGCGGAACAAGAGACCCAGTACTTC	CAVGIAEQETQYF
NA	TRBV19	TRBJ2-7	once	TGTGCCAGTAGCGAGGGGCCCGGGAGTTCCTACGAGCAGTACTTC	CASSEGPGSSYEQYF
NA	TRBV15	TRBJ2-7	NA	TGTGCCACCAGCAGAGATCAGGACGGCTACGAGCAGTACTTC	CATSRDQDGYEQYF
NA	TRBV28	TRBJ1-4	once	TGTGCCAGCAGTTTACCCCCCGGGGCGCGTGAGCAGCAAAATGAAAAACTGTTTTTT	CASSLPPGAREQQNEKLFF
NA	TRBV30	TRBJ2-7	NA	TGTGCCTGGACCCACGGGGGCGCGTCCGAGCAGTACTTC	CAWTHGGASEQYF
NA	TRBV28	TRBJ2-7	NA	TGTGCCAGCAGTTTACTCAGCTCCCGTACGGGCGAGCAGTACTTC	CASSLLSSRTGEQYF